What follows are 8 T cell receptor beta chains derived from one specimen sequenced in a study of human T cells and chemical hapten exposure. Time point meaning: patch test 3, about 24 weeks after DPC sensitization. Regarding treatment: therapeutic diphenylcyclopropenone sensitization with weekly scalp DPC. MiXCR, run by TCRdb on the RACE reads, gives a single entry per CDR3 protein. The table lists tens of thousands of distinct CDR3 sequences, approximately 10% of them singletons. This material consisted of whole blood, taken in connection with sensitization to the hapten diphenylcyclopropenone (DPC). These receptors all come from a woman in her 30s with alopecia areata. Some clones in this sample may be carry-over from other donors' samples.

This clonotype has only one observation. V usage is TRBV12-5 and J usage is TRBJ2-1; D is perhaps TRBD2 (6 bases). In germline, CDR1 is LGHNT, CDR2 FRNRAP. Trimming cost V 1 base and J 6 bases, with 13 bases left between them. The length of the CDR3 is 15 residues. The CDR3 sequence is CASGLGVSGGNEQFF. The CDR3 coding sequence is TGTGCTAGTGGTTTGGGAGTTTCCGGGGGCAATGAGCAGTTCTTC.

This clonotype was seen only a few times. The chain employs TRBV7-3 and TRBJ2-7, with D perhaps being TRBD1 or TRBD2 (5 bases each). The CDR3 is 13 amino acids. Germline assignment: CDR1 SGHTA and CDR2 FQGTGA. V shed 2 bases and J shed 7 bases, with 12 bases lying between them. CDR3 sequence reads: CASSLLGGVEQYF. The CDR3 DNA reads TGTGCCAGCAGCTTACTTGGGGGAGTGGAGCAGTACTTC. Using reference TRBV7-3 and TRBJ2-7 for the parts outside the CDR3, the full variable domain is GAGVSQTPSNKVTEKGKYVELRCDPISGHTALYWYRQSLGQGPEFLIYFQGTGAADDSGLPNDRFFAVRPEGSVSTLKIQRTERGDSAVYLCASSLLGGVEQYFGPGTRLTVT.

The J gene is TRBJ2-1, the V gene TRBV7-6, with D maybe TRBD1 (7 bases). The CDR3 has 16 residues. Trimming took off 4 bases at V and 7 bases at J, with 20 bases between the two ends. Looked up from germline, CDR1 is SGHVS and CDR2 is FNYEAQ. This CDR3 reads CASSSGPGAGQNEQFF. CDR3 nucleotides: TGTGCCAGCAGCTCCGGCCCCGGTGCGGGACAGAATGAGCAGTTCTTC.

The chain carries TRBV6-6 and TRBJ2-1; TRBD2 aligns across 9 bases. This CDR3 has 12 amino acids. Germline V CDR1 and CDR2: MNHNY, SVGAGI (reference sequence). Losses at the gene ends were 6 bases for V and 12 bases for J; bases not matched to a gene: 6. CDR3 bases: TGTGCCAGCAGCTCTACGACTAGCGGGCAGTTCTTC. Translating it yields CASSSTTSGQFF.

This clonotype was recorded many times. This sequence joins TRBV28 and TRBJ2-5; TRBD2 might be the D (6 bases). The CDR3 is made up of 17 amino acids. The V gene lost 2 bases and the J gene lost 0 bases, with 16 bases spanning the gap. Germline-derived CDR1 and CDR2 are MDHEN and SYDVKM. CDR3 coding DNA: TGTGCCAGCAGTTTAAGCACTAGCAGTATGTACCAAGAGACCCAGTACTTC. Its translation is CASSLSTSSMYQETQYF.

This clonotype has only a few counts. The chain combines TRBV12-3 or TRBV12-4 with TRBJ2-2, with 8 bases matching TRBD2. Unmatched junction bases numbered 3, after V lost 3 bases and J lost 3 bases. The CDR3 runs to 15 residues. CDR3 protein: CASSFRAGDTGELFF. CDR3 bases: TGTGCCAGCAGTTTTAGAGCGGGAGACACCGGGGAGCTGTTTTTT.

This clonotype has only a few counts. V gene TRBV28 combines with J gene TRBJ2-7; 10 bases match TRBD2. V trimming: 8 bases; J trimming: 5 bases; junction bases outside the gene matches: 6. The CDR3 is 13 residues long. Per germline, CDR1 MDHEN and CDR2 SYDVKM. The CDR3 spells CASLAGGTDEQYF. The CDR3 DNA reads TGTGCCAGCTTAGCGGGAGGTACCGACGAGCAGTACTTC. Full variable domain (outside the CDR3, taken from reference TRBV28 and TRBJ2-7): DVKVTQSSRYLVKRTGEKVFLECVQDMDHENMFWYRQDPGLGLRLIYFSYDVKMKEKGDIPEGYSVSREKKERFSLILESASTNQTSMYLCASLAGGTDEQYFGPGTRLTVT.

This clonotype was recorded a few times. The genes are TRBV13 and TRBJ1-2; D possibly corresponds to TRBD1 (6 bases). This CDR3 is 14 amino acids long. V was clipped by 0 bases and J by 6 bases, with 11 bases between them. Germline assignment: CDR1 PRHDT and CDR2 FYEKMQ (reference sequence). CDR3 nucleotide sequence: TGTGCCAGCAGCTTAGGCACGGGGGCGGATGGCTACACCTTC. Its protein product is CASSLGTGADGYTF.